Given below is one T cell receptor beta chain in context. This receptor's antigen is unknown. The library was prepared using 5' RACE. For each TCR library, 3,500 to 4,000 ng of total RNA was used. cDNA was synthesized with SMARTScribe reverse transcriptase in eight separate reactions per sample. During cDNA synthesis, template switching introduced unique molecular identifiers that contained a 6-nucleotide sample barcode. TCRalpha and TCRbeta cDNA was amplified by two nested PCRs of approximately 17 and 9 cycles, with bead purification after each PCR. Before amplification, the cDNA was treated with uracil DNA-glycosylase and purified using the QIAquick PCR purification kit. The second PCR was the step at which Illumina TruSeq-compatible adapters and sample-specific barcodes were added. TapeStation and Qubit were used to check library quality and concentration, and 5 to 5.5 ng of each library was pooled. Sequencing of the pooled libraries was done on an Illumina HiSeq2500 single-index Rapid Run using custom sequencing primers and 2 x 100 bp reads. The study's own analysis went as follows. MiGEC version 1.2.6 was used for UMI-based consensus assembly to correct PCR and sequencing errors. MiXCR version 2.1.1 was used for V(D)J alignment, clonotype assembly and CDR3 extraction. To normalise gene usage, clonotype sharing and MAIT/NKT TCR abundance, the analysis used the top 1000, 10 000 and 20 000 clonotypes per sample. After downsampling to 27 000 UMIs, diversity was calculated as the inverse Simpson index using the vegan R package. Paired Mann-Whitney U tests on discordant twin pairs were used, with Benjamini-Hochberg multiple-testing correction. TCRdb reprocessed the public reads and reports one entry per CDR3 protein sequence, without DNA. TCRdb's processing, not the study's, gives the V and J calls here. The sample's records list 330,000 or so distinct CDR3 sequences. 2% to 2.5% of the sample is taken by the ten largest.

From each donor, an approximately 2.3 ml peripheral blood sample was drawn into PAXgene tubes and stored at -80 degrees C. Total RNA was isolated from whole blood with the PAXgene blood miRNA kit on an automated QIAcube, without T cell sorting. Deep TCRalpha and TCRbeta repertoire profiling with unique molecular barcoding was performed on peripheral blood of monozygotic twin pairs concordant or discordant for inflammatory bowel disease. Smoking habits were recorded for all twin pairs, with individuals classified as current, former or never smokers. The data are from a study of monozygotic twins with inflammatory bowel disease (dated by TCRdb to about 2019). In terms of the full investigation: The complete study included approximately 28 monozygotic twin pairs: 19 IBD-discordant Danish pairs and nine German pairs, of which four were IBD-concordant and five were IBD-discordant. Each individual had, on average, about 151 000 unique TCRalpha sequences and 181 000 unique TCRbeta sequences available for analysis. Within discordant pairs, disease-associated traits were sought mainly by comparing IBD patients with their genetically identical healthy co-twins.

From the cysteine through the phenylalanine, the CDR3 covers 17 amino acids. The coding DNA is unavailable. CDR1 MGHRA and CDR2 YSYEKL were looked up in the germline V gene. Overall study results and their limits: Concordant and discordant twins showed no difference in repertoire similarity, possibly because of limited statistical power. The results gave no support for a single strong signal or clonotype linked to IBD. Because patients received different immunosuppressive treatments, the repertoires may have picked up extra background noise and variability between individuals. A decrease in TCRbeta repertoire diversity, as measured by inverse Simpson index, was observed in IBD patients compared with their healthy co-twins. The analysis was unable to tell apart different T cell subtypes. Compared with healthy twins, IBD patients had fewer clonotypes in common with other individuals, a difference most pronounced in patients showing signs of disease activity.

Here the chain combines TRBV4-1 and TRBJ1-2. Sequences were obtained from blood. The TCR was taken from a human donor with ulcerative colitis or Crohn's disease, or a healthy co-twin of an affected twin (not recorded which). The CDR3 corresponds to CASSQLSTFLVRDGYTF.